The 6 T cell receptor beta chains listed next were all sequenced from one sample in a study of shared clonotypes between healthy human individuals. The protocol was immunoSEQ multiplex PCR, while the TCRdb copy is restricted to in-frame clones and leaves out a portion. The profile shows about 1 million clones, 70% to 80% of them singletons. The sample consisted of memory CD4+ T cells sorted from blood. As for subset: CD45RA-negative fraction. These receptors were collected from a man between 18 and 35 years old in good health.

The chain combines TRBV19 with TRBJ2-4; 7 positions agree with TRBD1. The CDR3 runs 14 residues. V lost 5 bases and J lost 4; bases outside the gene matches: 5. Germline V gene sequence: CDR1 LNHDA, CDR2 SQIVND (reference sequence). CDR3 sequence reads: CASSSPGQKNIQYF. As DNA, the CDR3 is TGTGCCAGTAGTTCACCGGGACAGAAAAACATTCAGTACTTC.

This chain uses TRBV6-5 with TRBJ2-7; 10 bases align to TRBD1. J was trimmed by 4 bases and V by 2 bases; bases with no gene match: 2. Germline V lookup: CDR1 MNHEY, CDR2 SVGAGI. CDR3 size: 14 residues. CDR3 nucleotides: TGTGCCAGCAGTTACATGGGACAGGGGTACGAGCAGTACTTC. This sequence encodes CASSYMGQGYEQYF.

This rearrangement joins TRBV10-3 to TRBJ1-2; D unclear. CDR1 is ENHRY, CDR2 SYGVKD, per germline. This CDR3 contains 12 residues. Trimming left V 9 bases short and J 0 bases short, with 8 bases between. This CDR3 reads CAILGPNYGYTF. As DNA, the CDR3 is TGTGCCATACTAGGACCTAACTATGGCTACACCTTC.

J is TRBJ1-1 and V is TRBV28; TRBD1 matches at 10 bases. V was clipped by 5 bases and J by 1 base; unmatched bases: 1. This CDR3 spans 14 amino acids. Germline V CDR1 and CDR2: MDHEN, SYDVKM. Here the CDR3 DNA reads TGTGCCAGCAGTCGGACAGGGGGGAACACTGAAGCTTTCTTT. It yields the protein CASSRTGGNTEAFF.

About this clone itself: Additional DNA sequences in this sample encode the identical CDR3. The J gene is TRBJ2-1, the V gene TRBV5-1; 9 bases fit TRBD2. V gave up 1 base and J gave up 4 bases; unmatched junction bases: 3. The CDR3 is 15 amino acids. In germline, CDR1 is SGHRS, CDR2 YFSETQ. CDR3 in amino acids: CASSLIAGAYNEQFF. The CDR3 bases are TGCGCCAGCAGCTTGATAGCGGGAGCTTACAATGAGCAGTTCTTC.

The genes are TRBV7-9 and TRBJ2-7, with no clear D. Trimming shortened V by 5 bases and J by 2 bases, and 10 bases separated the two germline ends. In germline, CDR1 is SEHNR, CDR2 FQNEAQ (reference sequence). The CDR3 has 13 residues. Here the CDR3 reads CASSPMNTYEQYF. The CDR3 coding sequence is TGTGCCAGCAGCCCTATGAACACCTACGAGCAGTACTTC.